This T cell receptor beta chain was sequenced for a study of T cell repertoires in cytomegalovirus infection (dated by TCRdb to the late 2010s). Notes on the research overall: Alongside well-studied HLA-B-restricted epitopes, the peptide stimulations were aimed at recently identified HLA-C-restricted CMV epitopes, whose presentation resists viral immunomodulation. Because public TCR beta signatures pointed to carriage of CMV infection together with the matching HLA type, the HLA type of each donor mattered for the analysis.

V loses 4 bases of germline sequence and J loses 2 bases, and the interval between the two ends is 10 bases. The CDR3 starts with the cysteine, ends with the phenylalanine, and has 14 residues. The read is trimmed to its CDR3 DNA, 42 bases read in frame from base 1. CDR1 SGHTA and CDR2 FQGNSA are derived from the germline V gene. Per the publication, the treatment or condition label means: in vitro stimulation with specific CMV peptide epitopes to enrich CMV-specific T cells. With respect to this clonotype: Which antigen it targets is not known. Base qualities are not provided; no much larger clone lies one nucleotide away.

What the research found in general, with its limitations: Carriers of CMV infection plus the relevant HLA type were discriminated by the cumulative frequency of public TCR beta family members in the study cohort and in an independent approximately 360-donor cohort. The ex vivo response was dominated by HLA-C-restricted CMV-specific TCR beta clonotypes, which also provided the single most frequent clonotype in two of eight donors.

The instrument given in TCRdb is Illumina HiSeq 1500. TCRdb handled the public reads itself, with Q25 trimming in fastp and clone calling in MiXCR, and kept productive beta chains. Under each unique CDR3 protein, matching rows form one entry showing the most common genes and DNA. Here the sample has approximately 590,000 distinct CDR3 sequences; 35% to 50% occur a single time. The ten largest clones capture 48% of the sample. This sequence originates from a human donor in good health (CMV status not recorded). Some clones in this sample may be carry-over from other donors' samples. The sequence joins TRBV7-2 to TRBJ2-3, with the D gene too uncertain to name. The sequencing here drew on cultured PBMCs, taken from culture after CMV antigen stimulation. For the CDR3, the sequence is CASSWAELTDTQYF. The nucleotide sequence is given as TGTGCCAGCAGCTGGGCCGAGCTCACAGATACGCAGTATTTT.